This record concerns one T cell receptor beta chain sequence. This clonotype was counted between two and nine times. Its antigen target is currently unknown. Per-base quality was not reported, and no clone a single base away is much larger than it. The germline ends are 17 bases apart after V is trimmed by 0 bases and J by 0 bases. The CDR3 covers 18 residues, taking in both the cysteine and the phenylalanine. Kept here is only the CDR3 DNA, which spans 54 bases and is read in frame from base 1. In the germline V gene (reference sequence), CDR1 corresponds to DFQATT and CDR2 to SNEGSKA. The sample originates from a study of MAIT cells during Salmonella Paratyphi A infection (TCRdb year 2017). Study-wide context: Adult volunteers aged 18 to 60 swallowed one dose of 1-5x10^3 CFU of S. Paratyphi A strain NVGH308. Diagnosed volunteers received ciprofloxacin 500 mg twice daily for 14 days starting at diagnosis.

In the paper's terms, the time point label means: mid-infection, around enteric fever diagnosis. Using flow cytometry, MAIT cells, defined as Valpha7.2+ CD161+ T cells, were identified and sorted. Over time, circulating MAIT cell TCRbeta repertoires were profiled in five or six volunteers who came down with enteric fever following controlled oral challenge with live Salmonella Paratyphi A. Every diagnosed volunteer provided MAIT cell samples at pre-infection, mid-infection and post-infection timepoints. A diagnosis of enteric fever was based on Paratyphi A bacteremia and/or a persistent fever above 38 degrees C that lasted longer than 12 hours. Diagnosis of infection in challenged volunteers occurred between day 4 and day 7 after challenge. For RNA extraction, between 5,000 and 10,000 MAIT cells from each sample were sorted straight into RNAqueous-Micro lysis buffer. Lymphoprep gradient centrifugation was used to isolate peripheral blood mononuclear cells from both the blood samples and the leukocyte cones. A BD FACSAria Fusion or BD FACSAria III sorter was used for cell sorting.

The library was obtained by 5' RACE. TCRbeta was amplified in two PCR rounds using Phusion High-Fidelity polymerase, and the primers carried sample-specific barcodes. TCRbeta libraries were generated by template-switch cDNA synthesis with SMARTScribe reverse transcriptase and a TRBC-specific primer. After barcoding, samples were pooled and then prepared using the NEBNext Ultra DNA Library Prep Kit for Illumina. The libraries were sequenced on an Illumina MiSeq using the MiSeq reagent kit v2, 300 cycles. The original methods were these. Jemultiplexer demultiplexed the reads by barcode, and MiTCR with default parameters aligned the reads. VDJtools filtered out non-functional sequences; clonotypes were defined by amino acid sequence, with frequencies based on assigned sequence reads. Clonal space homeostasis binned clonotypes by frequency as over-represented (0.05-1), large, medium and small. TCRdb redid the processing of the public reads, applying fastp at Q25 and MiXCR, and retained in-frame beta chains. Rows merge per CDR3 protein into single entries with the most common DNA and genes. It is TCRdb's table, rather than the study itself, that gives the V and J calls and clone size. For this sample there are over 750 distinct CDR3 sequences; about a fifth appear just once. The ten largest clones add up to around 45% of the sample.

On the study overall, not on this receptor specifically: A significant decrease in the space occupied by over-represented MAIT clonotypes was found from baseline to mid-infection (0.17 to 0.10), whereas no significant post-infection difference was found. MAIT TRBV usage was found to be oligoclonal, with TRBV20 and TRBV6 favoured, and appeared to be unchanged by infection. Although the availability of volunteer samples limited sample sizes, the sizes were judged adequate for detecting differences between groups. Compared with healthy controls, diagnosed volunteers had more expansion or contraction among the top five MAIT clonotypes (around 0.52 versus 0.13), suggesting that infection reshaped the repertoire.

This receptor was identified in a person aged 18-70 years who was deliberately infected with Salmonella Paratyphi A in a paratyphoid fever challenge study. This sample comprised MAIT cells from blood, obtained at the middle sampling point of the challenge study. The chain employs TRBV20-1 and TRBJ1-4; TRBD1 is a weak D gene call, 5 bases matching. The nucleotide sequence reads TGCAGTGCTAGAGATCTCTATGGCAGGGCTGCAACTAATGAAAAACTGTTTTTT. This translates into CSARDLYGRAATNEKLFF.